The rows below give T cell receptor beta chains drawn from one sample of a study of T cells in Graves' hyperthyroidism and ophthalmopathy. TCRdb re-called the multiplex PCR reads with MiXCR, one entry per CDR3 protein. This table has approximately 870,000 distinct CDR3 sequences, roughly 40% appearing once. The sample was blood. The receptors shown here come from a man aged 18 to 29 with Graves' hyperthyroidism. Both conserved end residues are part of each CDR3. D genes are given only for firm matches. Not every row has a clone size; where given, it reads once, few, many or a size class.

cdr3_aa,cdr3_nt,v_call,j_call,clone_size,d_call
CASSQYREQPQHF,TGCGCCAGCAGCCAATACAGGGAGCAGCCCCAGCATTTT,TRBV4-1,TRBJ1-5,-,-
CASSQDGSFYSNQPQHF,TGCGCCAGCAGCCAAGATGGCAGTTTTTATAGCAATCAGCCCCAGCATTTT,TRBV4-1,TRBJ1-5,-,-
CASSERNGTQHF,TGTGCCAGCAGTGAAAGGAATGGGACCCAGCATTTT,TRBV2,TRBJ1-5,-,-
CASSVTWGQTTIGELFF,TGTGCCAGCAGCGTAACCTGGGGACAGACCACCATCGGGGAGCTGTTTTTT,TRBV9,TRBJ2-2,-,TRBD1
CASSRREGRETQYF,TGCGCCAGCAGCCGCCGTGAAGGGAGGGAGACCCAGTACTTC,TRBV5-1,TRBJ2-5,-,-
CASSVLPADTEAFF,TGTGCCAGCAGCGTTTTACCGGCGGACACTGAAGCTTTCTTT,TRBV5-4,TRBJ1-1,-,-
CASSPGDRSNTEAFF,TGTGCCAGCAGTCCGGGGGACAGGTCAAACACTGAAGCTTTCTTT,TRBV9,TRBJ1-1,-,TRBD1
CSGRDSSEKLFF,TGCAGTGGGAGGGATAGCAGCGAAAAACTGTTTTTT,TRBV20-1,TRBJ1-4,-,-
CASCLTDRKGGETQYF,TGTGCCAGCTGTCTAACAGACAGGAAGGGGGGAGAGACCCAGTACTTC,TRBV2,TRBJ2-5,-,-
CSVGTGGNVAFF,TGCAGCGTGGGGACAGGGGGCAATGTAGCTTTCTTT,TRBV29-1,TRBJ1-1,-,TRBD1
CASSNWVERGAGELFF,TGTGCCAGTAGTAACTGGGTAGAGAGAGGGGCCGGGGAGCTGTTTTTT,TRBV19,TRBJ2-2,few,-
CASSPSSGRTDTQYF,TGTGCCAGCAGCCCCTCTAGCGGGAGGACAGATACGCAGTACTTC,TRBV9,TRBJ2-5,-,TRBD2
CSVKQGHGYTF,TGCAGCGTTAAACAGGGACATGGCTACACCTTC,TRBV29-1,TRBJ1-2,-,-
CSATARANVLTF,TGCAGTGCTACCGCCAGGGCCAACGTCCTGACTTTC,TRBV20-1,TRBJ2-6,-,-
CASSPGQGARGTGELFF,TGTGCCAGCAGCCCCGGACAGGGGGCTAGGGGCACCGGGGAGCTGTTTTTT,TRBV7-2,TRBJ2-2,-,TRBD1
CASSYEGNEQYF,TGTGCCAGCAGTTACGAAGGGAACGAGCAGTACTTC,TRBV12-3/TRBV12-4,TRBJ2-7,many,-
CASSQDHRFNSPLHF,TGTGCCAGCAGCCAAGATCATAGGTTTAATTCACCCCTCCACTTT,TRBV7-9,TRBJ1-6,few,-
CASSEQTRETQYF,TGTGCCAGCAGCGAACAGACCAGGGAGACCCAGTACTTC,TRBV7-9,TRBJ2-5,many,-
CASSNSGTGVLQPQHF,TGTGCCAGCAGTAACTCCGGGACAGGGGTTTTGCAGCCCCAGCATTTT,TRBV25-1,TRBJ1-5,-,TRBD1
CASTGRAETGELFF,TGTGCCAGCACCGGCAGGGCGGAAACCGGGGAGCTGTTTTTT,TRBV2,TRBJ2-2,few,-
CSGSQETQYF,TGCAGTGGTAGCCAAGAGACCCAGTACTTC,TRBV20-1,TRBJ2-5,many,-
CASSYRGPNSGNTIYF,TGTGCCAGCAGTTACCGCGGACCCAACTCTGGAAACACCATATATTTT,TRBV25-1,TRBJ1-3,-,-
CSVGKPYEQYF,TGCAGCGTTGGCAAGCCCTACGAGCAGTACTTC,TRBV29-1,TRBJ2-7,many,-
CASSLWAGATGELFF,TGTGCCAGCAGCCTATGGGCGGGAGCTACCGGGGAGCTGTTTTTT,TRBV12-3/TRBV12-4,TRBJ2-2,-,TRBD2
CASSQQGGGSGNTIYF,TGTGCCAGCAGCCAACAGGGTGGGGGCTCTGGAAACACCATATATTTT,TRBV7-2,TRBJ1-3,many,-
CASSVGVLTSKETQYF,TGTGCCAGCAGCGTAGGAGTACTGACCTCAAAAGAGACCCAGTACTTC,TRBV9,TRBJ2-5,-,-
CASTGLLNAGELFF,TGTGCCAGCACGGGACTTCTGAATGCCGGGGAGCTGTTTTTT,TRBV2,TRBJ2-2,many,-